Below are 24 T cell receptor beta chains sequenced from a single sample in a study of blood T cell repertoires in COVID-19. Profiled with immunoSEQ multiplex PCR; TCRdb holds only in-frame clones, not every one. This sample yields some 290,000 clones, of which 86% are seen a single time; approximately 12% belongs to the top ten. The sequencing input was peripheral blood. These receptors came from a woman under 40 with COVID-19, enrolled during active disease.

V gene TRBV3-1 (or the pseudogene TRBV3-2) combines with J gene TRBJ2-5; D unresolved. Germline loops: CDR1 LGHDT, CDR2 YNNKEL (reference sequence). Trimming cost V 0 bases and J 9 bases, with 8 bases left between them. CDR3 length: 12 residues. The CDR3 here is CASSQDPPAQYF. CDR3 sequence (DNA): TGTGCCAGCAGCCAAGATCCCCCCGCCCAGTACTTC.

The chain recombines TRBV30 with TRBJ1-4; D is unclear. Germline CDR1 is GTSNPN and CDR2 is SVGIG (reference sequence). The CDR3 extends over 13 amino acids. V dropped 3 bases and J dropped 6 bases, with 11 bases sitting between them. The CDR3 region has the DNA TGTGCCTGGAGGGAGTCTGGGTATGAAAAACTGTTTTTT. This sequence encodes CAWRESGYEKLFF.

The chain joins TRBV6-5 to TRBJ2-2; tentatively, D is TRBD2 (5 bases). Germline V gene sequence: CDR1 MNHEY, CDR2 SVGAGI. The CDR3 runs to 13 residues. V shed 0 bases and J shed 7 bases, with 6 bases lying between them. The CDR3 reads CASSYSGSGELFF. CDR3 DNA: TGTGCCAGCAGTTACTCGGGGAGCGGGGAGCTGTTTTTT.

The CDR3 is CASSKRWRDTQYF. CDR3 coding DNA: TGTGCCAGCAGCAAAAGGTGGAGGGATACGCAGTATTTT. The chain is built from TRBV7-6 and TRBJ2-3, with a tentative D call TRBD2 (5 bases). Germline loops: CDR1 SGHVS, CDR2 FNYEAQ. CDR3 size: 13 residues. V lost 5 bases to trimming and J lost 6 bases, with 12 bases between them.

The chain combines TRBV5-1 with TRBJ1-3; 7 bases line up with TRBD1. Germline V gives CDR1 SGHRS, CDR2 YFSETQ. V was pared by 4 bases and J by 3 bases, with 7 bases of the junction left unmatched. The CDR3 has 15 residues. CDR3 amino acids: CASSRGGTDGNTIYF. The CDR3 nucleotides read TGCGCCAGCAGCCGAGGAGGGACAGATGGAAACACCATATATTTT.

The V and J genes are TRBV10-3 and TRBJ2-7; 9 bases align to TRBD2. The CDR3 is 18 amino acids. V was pared by 5 bases and J by 3 bases, with 17 bases of the junction left unmatched. Germline V gene lookup returns CDR1 ENHRY and CDR2 SYGVKD. This CDR3 reads CAISLVGGGLAMVYEQYF. CDR3 DNA sequence: TGTGCCATCAGTTTAGTGGGGGGAGGACTAGCGATGGTCTACGAGCAGTACTTC.

This clone was picked up one time. The J gene is TRBJ1-3, the V gene TRBV6-5; 7 nucleotides line up with TRBD1. The CDR3 contains 14 residues. In germline, CDR1 is MNHEY, CDR2 SVGAGI. Trimming removed 9 bases from V and 4 bases from J; junction bases left unmatched: 9. The CDR3 DNA is TGTGCCAGAGGGGGCAGCCTAGGGGGAAACACCATATATTTT. Translated, it gives CARGGSLGGNTIYF.

In DNA form, the CDR3 reads TGTGCCAGCAGCCGCGGGACAGGGGAGGACAATGAGCAGTTCTTC. It specifies CASSRGTGEDNEQFF. V and J are TRBV7-9 and TRBJ2-1; 10 bases map to TRBD1. V lost 5 bases, J lost 5 bases, and 6 bases stayed unmatched. The CDR3 spans 15 residues. Looked up from germline, CDR1 is SEHNR and CDR2 is FQNEAQ (reference sequence).

This clone was detected only once. The rearrangement uses TRBV5-1 and TRBJ2-3, with 11 bases identical to TRBD2. The CDR3 spans 16 residues. Germline lookup yields CDR1 SGHRS and CDR2 YFSETQ. V lost 0 bases to trimming and J lost 3 bases; unmatched junction nucleotides: 3. For the CDR3, the DNA is TGCGCCAGCAGCTTGGGACTAGCGGGGTTAACAGATACGCAGTATTTT. Translating gives CASSLGLAGLTDTQYF.

This clone was recorded only once. The J gene is TRBJ2-5, the V gene TRBV5-4, with TRBD1 identical over 7 bases. Germline V gives CDR1 SGHNT, CDR2 YYREEE (reference sequence). The CDR3 totals 14 residues. The J segment lost 5 bases and the V segment lost 4 bases, leaving 8 bases of the junction unmatched. The chain's CDR3 is CASSVQGPGETQYF. Here the CDR3 DNA reads TGTGCCAGCAGCGTACAGGGGCCGGGGGAGACCCAGTACTTC. Full variable domain (missing parts from reference TRBV5-4 and TRBJ2-5): ETGVTQSPTHLIKTRGQQVTLRCSSQSGHNTVSWYQQALGQGPQFIFQYYREEENGRGNFPPRFSGLQFPNYSSELNVNALELDDSALYLCASSVQGPGETQYFGPGTRLLVL.

This chain uses TRBV6-5 with TRBJ1-5; possible D gene TRBD1, 5 bases. The CDR3 spans 15 residues. V was pared by 4 bases and J by 3 bases, with 13 bases between. Looked up from germline, CDR1 is MNHEY and CDR2 is SVGAGI. The CDR3 coding sequence is TGTGCCAGCAGTTCTAATGGGGGGGTCAATCAGCCCCAGCATTTT. Translating it yields CASSSNGGVNQPQHF.

This clone was seen just once. The chain recombines TRBV7-8 with TRBJ1-1; TRBD1 matches 10 bases. J lost 0 bases, V lost 1 base, and 5 bases had no gene match. The CDR3 is 17 residues long. The germline V gene encodes CDR1 SGHVS and CDR2 FQNEAQ. CDR3 amino acids: CASSLVGTGALNTEAFF. CDR3 DNA sequence: TGTGCCAGCAGCTTAGTGGGGACAGGGGCCCTGAACACTGAAGCTTTCTTT.

This clone was seen a handful of times. V and J are TRBV4-1 and TRBJ1-6, with no clear D. V was cut by 1 base and J by 4 bases, with 8 bases left in between. The germline V gene has CDR1 MGHRA and CDR2 YSYEKL. This CDR3 contains 15 residues. This CDR3 reads CASSQGEQYNSPLHF. The DNA of the CDR3 is TGCGCCAGCAGCCAAGGCGAACAGTATAATTCACCCCTCCACTTT.

This sequence joins TRBV27 and TRBJ1-1, with TRBD1 as a possible D gene (6 bases). The V gene's germline CDR1 is MNHEY and CDR2 SMNVEV (reference sequence). CDR3 length: 14 residues. The V and J ends lost 9 bases and 5 bases respectively, with 19 bases between them. The CDR3 DNA sequence: TGTGCCAGTCGCGATGGGGGCAGAAGGACTGAAGCTTTCTTT. This translates into CASRDGGRRTEAFF.

J is TRBJ2-1 and V is TRBV5-6, with D possibly matching TRBD1 (5 bases). The CDR3 runs to 13 residues. V lost 8 bases and J lost 3, with 12 bases in between. Germline loops: CDR1 SGHDT, CDR2 YYEEEE. The CDR3 bases are TGTGCCAGTGGGGCAGGCCGCTACAATGAGCAGTTCTTC. It codes for CASGAGRYNEQFF. The variable domain in full, with the rest retrieved from reference TRBV5-6 and TRBJ2-1, is DAGVTQSPTHLIKTRGQQVTLRCSPKSGHDTVSWYQQALGQGPQFIFQYYEEEERQRGNFPDRFSGHQFPNYSSELNVNALLLGDSALYLCASGAGRYNEQFFGPGTRLTVL.

This rearrangement joins TRBV7-9 to TRBJ2-5; TRBD1 might be the D (6 bases). CDR1 and CDR2 from the germline V gene are SEHNR and FQNEAQ (reference sequence). V gave up 5 bases and J gave up 1 base, with 14 bases separating them. This CDR3 contains 15 residues. The CDR3 DNA reads as TGTGCCAGCAGCCGGACAGTAGGGACCCAAGAGACCCAGTACTTC. As protein: CASSRTVGTQETQYF.

The V gene is TRBV28, the J gene TRBJ2-7; D uncertain. V shed 6 bases and J shed 3 bases, with 12 bases lying between them. Germline values: CDR1 MDHEN, CDR2 SYDVKM. The CDR3 is 13 residues long. In DNA, the CDR3 is TGTGCCAGCAGGGCGCGGATCGACTACGAGCAGTACTTC. Protein product: CASRARIDYEQYF.

This clone was counted between two and nine times. This sequence joins TRBV7-9 and TRBJ2-5; 11 bases map to TRBD2. Germline V gives CDR1 SEHNR, CDR2 FQNEAQ (reference sequence). This CDR3 has 15 residues. V shed 5 bases, J shed 2 bases, and the junction held 4 bases outside the gene matches. The CDR3 nucleotides read TGTGCCAGCAGCCAGCGACTAGCGGGGCAAGAGACCCAGTACTTC. The encoded protein is CASSQRLAGQETQYF.

The chain recombines TRBV4-1 with TRBJ2-7, with 9 nucleotides matching TRBD2. V lost 2 bases to trimming and J lost 3 bases; unmatched junction nucleotides: 8. The germline V gene has CDR1 MGHRA and CDR2 YSYEKL. This CDR3 comprises 16 residues. CDR3 nucleotide sequence: TGCGCCAGCAGCCAATGGGCAAGCGGGGGGCACTACGAGCAGTACTTC. Its protein is CASSQWASGGHYEQYF.

Only a few counts were recorded for this clone. The gene calls are TRBV6-2 or TRBV6-3 and TRBJ2-3; 7 nucleotides align to TRBD2. Germline CDR1 MNHEY, CDR2 SVGEGT. This CDR3 comprises 15 residues. Losses at the gene ends were 5 bases for V and 6 bases for J; bases not matched to a gene: 11. CDR3 amino acids: CASSPPRGWGDTQYF. The CDR3 coding sequence is TGTGCCAGCAGTCCCCCGCGGGGGTGGGGCGATACGCAGTATTTT.

The CDR3 DNA follows: TGTGCCAGCAGCCTCCTAGTGGAGACCCAGTACTTC. The encoded protein is CASSLLVETQYF. The rearrangement uses TRBV28 and TRBJ2-5, with D uncertain. The CDR3 spans 12 residues. V lost 6 bases to trimming and J lost 5 bases, with 10 bases between them. CDR1 and CDR2 from the germline V gene are MDHEN and SYDVKM.

The chain carries TRBV7-2 and TRBJ1-2; TRBD1 agrees at 8 bases. The germline V gene has CDR1 SGHTA and CDR2 FQGNSA. This CDR3 is built from 15 residues. V lost 5 bases to trimming and J lost 3 bases; unmatched junction nucleotides: 8. The CDR3 region is CASSPLGQGHYGYTF. CDR3 DNA: TGTGCCAGCAGCCCCCTAGGACAGGGCCACTATGGCTACACCTTC. The whole variable domain, filled in from reference TRBV7-2 and TRBJ1-2, reads GAGVSQSPSNKVTEKGKDVELRCDPISGHTALYWYRQSLGQGLEFLIYFQGNSAPDKSGLPSDRFSAERTGGSVSTLTIQRTQQEDSAVYLCASSPLGQGHYGYTFGSGTRLTVV.

V gene TRBV19 combines with J gene TRBJ1-1; 8 bases fit TRBD1. The CDR3 has 15 amino acids. The germline CDR1 and CDR2 sequences are LNHDA and SQIVND (reference sequence). V gave up 7 bases and J gave up 3 bases; unmatched junction bases: 10. The CDR3 here is CASKIGAGGDTEAFF. CDR3 in DNA: TGTGCCAGTAAAATCGGGGCAGGGGGCGACACTGAAGCTTTCTTT.

The rearrangement links TRBV6-5 to TRBJ1-1; D gene uncertain. V was pared by 2 bases and J by 4 bases, with 11 bases between. The CDR3 runs to 14 residues. Looked up from germline, CDR1 is MNHEY and CDR2 is SVGAGI. The CDR3 DNA reads TGTGCCAGCAGTTACGGGATCCGGGGCACTGAAGCTTTCTTT. It codes for CASSYGIRGTEAFF.